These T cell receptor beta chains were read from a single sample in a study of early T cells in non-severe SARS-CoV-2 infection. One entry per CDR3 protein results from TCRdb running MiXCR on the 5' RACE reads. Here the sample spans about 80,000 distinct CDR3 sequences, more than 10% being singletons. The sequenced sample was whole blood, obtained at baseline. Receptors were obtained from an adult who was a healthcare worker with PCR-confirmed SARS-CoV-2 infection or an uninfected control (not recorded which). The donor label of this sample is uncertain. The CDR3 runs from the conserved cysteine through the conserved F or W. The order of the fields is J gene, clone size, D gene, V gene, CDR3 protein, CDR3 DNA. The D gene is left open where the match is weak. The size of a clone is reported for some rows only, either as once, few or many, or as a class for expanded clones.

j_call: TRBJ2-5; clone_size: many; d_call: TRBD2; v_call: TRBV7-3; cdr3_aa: CASSLRRGETQYF; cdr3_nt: TGTGCCAGCAGCTTACGGCGGGGGGAGACCCAGTACTTC
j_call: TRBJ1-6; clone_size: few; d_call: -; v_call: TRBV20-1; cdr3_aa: CSARFGNSPLHF; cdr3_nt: TGCAGTGCTAGATTTGGGAATTCACCCCTCCACTTT
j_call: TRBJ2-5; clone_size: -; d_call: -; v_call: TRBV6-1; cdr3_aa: CASSRTMGQETQYF; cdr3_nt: TGTGCCAGCTCGAGGACGATGGGCCAAGAGACCCAGTACTTC
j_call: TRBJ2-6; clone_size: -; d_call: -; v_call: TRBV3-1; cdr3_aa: CASSQGFSGANVLTF; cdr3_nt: TGTGCCAGCAGCCAAGGCTTCTCTGGGGCCAACGTCCTGACTTTC
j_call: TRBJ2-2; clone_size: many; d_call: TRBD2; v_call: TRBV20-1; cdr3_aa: CSASATSGNTGELFF; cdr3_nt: TGCAGTGCTAGTGCGACTAGCGGGAACACCGGGGAGCTGTTTTTT
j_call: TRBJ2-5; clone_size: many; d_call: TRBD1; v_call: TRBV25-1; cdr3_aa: CASSALGTEEEETQYF; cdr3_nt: TGTGCCAGCAGTGCCTTGGGGACAGAGGAGGAAGAGACCCAGTACTTC
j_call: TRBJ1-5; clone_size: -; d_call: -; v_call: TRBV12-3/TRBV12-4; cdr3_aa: CASSFGGNSNQPQHF; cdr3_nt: TGTGCCAGCAGTTTTGGAGGGAATAGCAATCAGCCCCAGCATTTT
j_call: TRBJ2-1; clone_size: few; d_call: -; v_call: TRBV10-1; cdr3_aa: CASSEIGENEQFF; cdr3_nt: TGCGCCAGCAGTGAGATAGGGGAGAATGAGCAGTTCTTC
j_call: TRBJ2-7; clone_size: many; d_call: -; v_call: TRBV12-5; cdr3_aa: CASGLGVRGYEQYF; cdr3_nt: TGTGCTAGTGGTTTGGGAGTGCGGGGCTACGAGCAGTACTTC
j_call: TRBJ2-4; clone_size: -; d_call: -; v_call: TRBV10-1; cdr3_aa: CASSDKWGEGKNIQYF; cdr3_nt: TGCGCCAGCAGTGATAAATGGGGTGAAGGCAAAAACATTCAGTACTTC
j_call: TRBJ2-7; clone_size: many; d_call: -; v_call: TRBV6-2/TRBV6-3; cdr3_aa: CASSHREAYEQYF; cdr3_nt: TGTGCCAGCAGTCACAGGGAGGCCTACGAGCAGTACTTC
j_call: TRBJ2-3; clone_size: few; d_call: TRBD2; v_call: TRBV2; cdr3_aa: CASSEGLAGGTDTQYF; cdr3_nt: TGTGCCAGCAGTGAAGGACTAGCGGGGGGCACAGATACGCAGTATTTT
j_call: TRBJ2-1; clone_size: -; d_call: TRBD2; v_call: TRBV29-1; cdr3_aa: CSVREVAGGRYNEQFF; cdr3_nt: TGCAGCGTTCGGGAGGTAGCGGGGGGCAGATACAATGAGCAGTTCTTC
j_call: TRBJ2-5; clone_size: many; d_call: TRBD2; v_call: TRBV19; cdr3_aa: CASSMGSGGIGETQYF; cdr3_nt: TGTGCCAGTAGTATGGGCAGCGGGGGAATAGGAGAGACCCAGTACTTC
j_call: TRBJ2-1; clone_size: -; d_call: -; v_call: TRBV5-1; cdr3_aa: CASSFSGGAYNEQFF; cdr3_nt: TGCGCCAGCAGCTTTTCTGGGGGCGCCTACAATGAGCAGTTCTTC
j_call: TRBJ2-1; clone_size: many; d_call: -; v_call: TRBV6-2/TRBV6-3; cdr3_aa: CASTGRGARNEQFF; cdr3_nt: TGTGCCAGCACCGGCAGGGGGGCACGCAATGAGCAGTTCTTC
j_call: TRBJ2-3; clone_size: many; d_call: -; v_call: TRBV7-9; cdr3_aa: CASSSGGRLLTDTQYF; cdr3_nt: TGTGCCAGCAGCTCCGGGGGGCGGCTCCTCACAGATACGCAGTATTTT
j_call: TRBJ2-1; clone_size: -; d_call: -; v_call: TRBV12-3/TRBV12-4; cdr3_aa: CASSFEPTNYNEQFF; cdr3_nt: TGTGCCAGCAGTTTTGAGCCCACCAACTACAATGAGCAGTTCTTC
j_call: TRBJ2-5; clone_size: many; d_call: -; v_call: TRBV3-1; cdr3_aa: CASSQGEGGEETQYF; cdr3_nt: TGTGCCAGCAGCCAAGGTGAGGGGGGAGAAGAGACCCAGTACTTC
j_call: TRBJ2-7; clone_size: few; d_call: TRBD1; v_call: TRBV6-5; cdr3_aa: CASSAPGTGGYEQYF; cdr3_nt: TGTGCCAGCAGTGCCCCCGGGACAGGGGGCTACGAGCAGTACTTC
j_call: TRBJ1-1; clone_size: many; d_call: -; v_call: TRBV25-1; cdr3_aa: CASSRNTEAFF; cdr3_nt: TGTGCCAGCAGCAGGAACACTGAAGCTTTCTTT
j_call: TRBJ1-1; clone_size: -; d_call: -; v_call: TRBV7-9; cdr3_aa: CASSLGQRTVNTEAFF; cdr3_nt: TGTGCCAGCAGCTTAGGGCAAAGGACTGTGAACACTGAAGCTTTCTTT
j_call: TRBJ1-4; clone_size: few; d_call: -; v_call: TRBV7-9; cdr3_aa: CASSLGGEGEKLFF; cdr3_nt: TGTGCCAGCAGCCTGGGAGGGGAGGGCGAAAAACTGTTTTTT
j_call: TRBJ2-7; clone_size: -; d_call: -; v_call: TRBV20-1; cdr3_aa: CSAALTYEQYF; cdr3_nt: TGCAGTGCCGCCTTGACCTACGAGCAGTACTTC
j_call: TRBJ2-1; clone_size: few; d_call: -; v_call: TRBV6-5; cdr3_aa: CASSYIVGTDSYNEQFF; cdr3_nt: TGTGCCAGCAGTTACATTGTCGGGACCGACTCCTACAATGAGCAGTTCTTC
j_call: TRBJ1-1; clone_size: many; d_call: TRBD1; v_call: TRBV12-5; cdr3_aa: CASGERRGQGTEAFF; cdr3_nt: TGTGCTAGTGGTGAACGTAGGGGGCAGGGCACTGAAGCTTTCTTT
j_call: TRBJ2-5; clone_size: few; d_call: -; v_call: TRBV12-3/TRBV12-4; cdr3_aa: CASTRTQWETQYF; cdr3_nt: TGTGCCAGCACCCGGACCCAGTGGGAGACCCAGTACTTC
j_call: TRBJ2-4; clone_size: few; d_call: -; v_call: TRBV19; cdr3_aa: CASSIGLEVKNIQYF; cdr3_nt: TGTGCCAGTAGTATCGGCCTAGAGGTCAAAAACATTCAGTACTTC
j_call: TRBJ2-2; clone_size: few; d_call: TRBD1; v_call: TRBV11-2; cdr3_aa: CASSLAFPGGSNTGELFF; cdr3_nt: TGTGCCAGCAGCTTAGCTTTTCCAGGGGGCTCGAACACCGGGGAGCTGTTTTTT
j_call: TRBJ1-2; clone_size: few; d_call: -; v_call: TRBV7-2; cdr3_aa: CASSLRGGPGLYGYTF; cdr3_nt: TGTGCCAGCAGCTTACGGGGCGGTCCGGGCCTCTATGGCTACACCTTC
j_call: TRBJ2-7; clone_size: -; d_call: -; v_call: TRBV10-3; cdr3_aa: CAISPHTFHRTYEQYF; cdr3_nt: TGTGCCATCAGTCCTCACACTTTCCACAGGACCTACGAGCAGTACTTC
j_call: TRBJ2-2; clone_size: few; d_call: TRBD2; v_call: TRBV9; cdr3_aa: CASSPRGGSNTGELFF; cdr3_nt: TGTGCCAGCAGCCCCCGCGGGGGATCGAACACCGGGGAGCTGTTTTTT
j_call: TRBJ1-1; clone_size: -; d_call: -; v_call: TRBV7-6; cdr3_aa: CASSPPGGAEAFF; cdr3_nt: TGTGCCAGCAGCCCACCGGGGGGGGCTGAAGCTTTCTTT
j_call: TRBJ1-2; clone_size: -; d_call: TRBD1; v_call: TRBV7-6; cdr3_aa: CASSLAQGASGYTF; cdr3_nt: TGTGCCAGCAGCTTAGCGCAGGGGGCTAGTGGCTACACCTTC
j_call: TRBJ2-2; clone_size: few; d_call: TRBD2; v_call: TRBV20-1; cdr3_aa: CSAAVAGGTGELFF; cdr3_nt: TGCAGTGCTGCGGTAGCGGGAGGGACCGGGGAGCTGTTTTTT
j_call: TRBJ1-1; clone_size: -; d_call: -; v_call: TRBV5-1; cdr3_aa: CASSLDTGRWIAFF; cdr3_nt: TGCGCCAGCAGCTTGGATACAGGGAGATGGATCGCTTTCTTT
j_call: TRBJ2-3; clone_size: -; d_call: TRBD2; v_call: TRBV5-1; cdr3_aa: CASSLLGGGATDTQYF; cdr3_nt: TGCGCCAGCAGCTTACTTGGCGGGGGGGCAACAGATACGCAGTATTTT
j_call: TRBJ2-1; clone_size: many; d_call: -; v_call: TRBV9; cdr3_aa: CASDSGSSYNEQFF; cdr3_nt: TGTGCCAGCGATAGCGGATCCTCCTACAATGAGCAGTTCTTC
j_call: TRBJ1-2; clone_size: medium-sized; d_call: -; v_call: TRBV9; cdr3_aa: CASSPRWEGYGYTF; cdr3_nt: TGTGCCAGCAGCCCCCGCTGGGAAGGATATGGCTACACCTTC